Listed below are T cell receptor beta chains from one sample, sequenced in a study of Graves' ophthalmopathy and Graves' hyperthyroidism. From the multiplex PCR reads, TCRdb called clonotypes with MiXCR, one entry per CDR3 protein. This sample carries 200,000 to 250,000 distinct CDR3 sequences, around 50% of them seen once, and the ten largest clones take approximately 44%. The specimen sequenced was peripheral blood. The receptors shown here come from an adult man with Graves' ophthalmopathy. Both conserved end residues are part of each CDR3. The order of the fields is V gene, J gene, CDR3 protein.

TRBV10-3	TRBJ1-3	CAIRPPGETIYF
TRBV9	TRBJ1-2	CASSAGTVNRNYGYTF
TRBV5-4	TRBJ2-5	CASSLEGAETQYF
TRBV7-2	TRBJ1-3	CASSSQGGNTIYF
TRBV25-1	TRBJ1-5	CASNPGGVGYQPQHF
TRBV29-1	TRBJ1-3	CSVEFVERPGNTIYF
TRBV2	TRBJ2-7	CASSEEDSHEQYF
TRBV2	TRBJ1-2	CASSRQGANYGYTF
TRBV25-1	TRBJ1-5	CASSGTFGQPQHF
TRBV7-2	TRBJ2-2	CASSWTASWELFF
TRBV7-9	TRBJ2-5	CASSLEGPGTSGVTETQYF
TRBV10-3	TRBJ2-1	CAISESGQNEQFF
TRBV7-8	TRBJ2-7	CASSEGLAGNYEQYF
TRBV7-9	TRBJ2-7	CASSLGTGFYEQYF
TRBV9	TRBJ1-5	CASSVGRYQETQHF
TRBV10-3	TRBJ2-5	CAISKTGTSGFQETQYF
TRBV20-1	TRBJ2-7	CSAMRGNSEQYF
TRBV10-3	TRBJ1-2	CAISDRQGFLYGYTF
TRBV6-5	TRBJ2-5	CASSYKGRETQYF
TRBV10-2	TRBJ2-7	CASSLATQGSHEQYF
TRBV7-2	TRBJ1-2	CASSFNSNYGYTF
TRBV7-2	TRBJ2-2	CASTPFRGNTGELFF
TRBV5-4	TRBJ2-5	CASSSVGGETQYF
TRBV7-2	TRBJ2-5	CASSRASGRVETQYF
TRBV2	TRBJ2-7	CAKGDRGLYEQYF
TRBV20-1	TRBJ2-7	CSAIRRDFSYEQYF
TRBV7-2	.	CASSLEGQGFYEQYF
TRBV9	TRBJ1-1	CASSLPGGWDTEAFF
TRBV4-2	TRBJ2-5	CASRLGGETQYF
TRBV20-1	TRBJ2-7	CSARGERQGFSYEQYF
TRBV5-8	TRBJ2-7	CASSQGTGNYEQYF
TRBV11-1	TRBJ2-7	CASSFPGGLSNYEQYF
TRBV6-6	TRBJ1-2	CASSWRGGEGYTF
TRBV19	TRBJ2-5	CASSAELADLRETQYF
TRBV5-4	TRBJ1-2	CASSLWVNYGYTF
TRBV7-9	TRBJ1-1	CASSLTGTTEAFF
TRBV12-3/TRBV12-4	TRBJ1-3	CASSFGGLNGNTIYF
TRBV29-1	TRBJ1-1	CSVEVRATGLAAFF
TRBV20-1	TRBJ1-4	CSASRVANEKLFF
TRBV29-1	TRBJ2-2	CSVEGTASDEQFF
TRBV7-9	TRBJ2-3	CASSFREGTDTQYF
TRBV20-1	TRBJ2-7	CSARDTYHEQYF
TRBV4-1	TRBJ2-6	CASSHKDSSLSGANVLTF
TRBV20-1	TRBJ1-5	CSARNGNSNQPQHF